One and the same sample provided the 2 T cell receptor beta chains below, sequenced in a study of identical twins. TCRdb re-called the 5' RACE reads through MiXCR, storing one row per CDR3 protein. The sample has approximately 220,000 distinct CDR3 sequences, 6% to 8.5% seen once; the top ten hold less than 6.5%. The same data also went into a second study, on yellow fever vaccine responses in identical twins.

The sequenced sample consisted of CD8+ T cells sorted from blood. These receptors were taken from a woman between 18 and 29 years old in good health.

The chain recombines TRBV11-2 with TRBJ2-4; D gene unclear. The CDR3 is 14 residues long. Per germline, CDR1 SGHAT and CDR2 FQNNGV. V was trimmed by 5 bases and J by 3 bases, leaving 11 bases between them. The CDR3, as DNA: TGTGCCAGCAGCCCCCCGGAAGTCAAAAACATTCAGTACTTC. It is translated as CASSPPEVKNIQYF.

There are many counts of this clonotype. The V gene is TRBV12-3 or TRBV12-4, the J gene TRBJ2-2, with TRBD2 matching 10 bases. This CDR3 has 15 residues. Losses at the gene ends were 6 bases for V and 4 bases for J; bases not matched to a gene: 5. The CDR3 DNA is TGTGCCAGCAGACTAGCGGGGCCATTCACCGGGGAGCTGTTTTTT. This gives the protein CASRLAGPFTGELFF.